These 2 T cell receptor beta chains share one sample of origin, sequenced in a study of cytomegalovirus exposure and HLA in healthy donors. PCR was performed using 60 Vbeta and 13 Jbeta primers. Assay used: immunoSEQ multiplex PCR; TCRdb lists only in-frame clones, some missing. This table holds 45,000 to 60,000 clones, roughly 76% found once. The sequenced material came from PBMCs. The receptor source for this set is a man aged 25 to 45 in good health and CMV-seronegative.

This chain links TRBV5-8 with TRBJ2-2, with a weak D call TRBD2 (7 bases). Per germline, CDR1 SGHTS and CDR2 YDEGEE. V lost 10 bases and J lost 6, with 28 bases in between. This CDR3 has 17 residues. The CDR3 DNA reads as TGTGCCGCCGGGGGGACACCGGATCGTTTTATACCCGGGGAGCTGTTTTTT. Translation gives CAAGGTPDRFIPGELFF.

The gene calls are TRBV6-4 and TRBJ2-1; 12 positions match TRBD2. V shed 4 bases, J shed 7 bases, and the junction held 8 bases outside the gene matches. CDR1 is MRHNA and CDR2 is SNTAGT in the germline V gene. The CDR3 contains 16 residues. DNA of the CDR3: TGTGCCAGCAGTGGGGAGGCTAGCGGGAGGGGTAATGAGCAGTTCTTC. Translation gives CASSGEASGRGNEQFF.